Listed here are 14 T cell receptor beta chains from one sample, sequenced in a study of blood T cell repertoires in COVID-19. Assay used: immunoSEQ multiplex PCR; TCRdb lists only in-frame clones, some missing. The sample consists of 150,000 to 200,000 clones, 86% of them appearing once. Sequencing was carried out using peripheral blood. The receptors come from a woman aged 30 to 39 with active or convalescent COVID-19.

This clone was counted once. The chain recombines TRBV2 with TRBJ1-2; D gene uncertain. Germline V gene lookup returns CDR1 SNHLY and CDR2 FYNNEI. The CDR3 loop spans 12 amino acids. V lost 8 bases, J lost 8 bases, and 15 bases lay in between. The CDR3: CASLTFPGGYTF. The CDR3 bases are TGTGCCAGCCTTACTTTTCCGGGAGGCTACACCTTC.

This chain connects TRBV6-5 to TRBJ2-1; 7 bases are shared with TRBD1. The CDR3 runs 13 residues. Germline trimming cut 7 bases from V and 6 bases from J; bases unmatched to any gene: 6. CDR1 and CDR2 (germline): MNHEY, SVGAGI. The CDR3 DNA is TGTGCCAGCATTGGAAGGGGGCTCAATGAGCAGTTCTTC. Residues: CASIGRGLNEQFF.

The chain recombines TRBV5-1 with TRBJ2-7, with TRBD1 identical over 11 bases. Germline V gene data show CDR1 as SGHRS and CDR2 as YFSETQ. The length of the CDR3 is 15 residues. Germline trimming cut 4 bases from V and 6 bases from J; bases unmatched to any gene: 9. CDR3 nucleotides: TGCGCCAGCAGCCAGGACAGGGGGCTTGTTGGCGAGCAGTACTTC. It encodes CASSQDRGLVGEQYF.

V gene TRBV5-6 combines with J gene TRBJ1-4; D might be TRBD1 (6 bases). Germline V lookup: CDR1 SGHDT, CDR2 YYEEEE. The CDR3 is made up of 14 amino acids. Deletions cut 2 bases from V and 8 bases from J, with 13 bases between. CDR3 sequence: CASSFGGRSEKLFF. The DNA for the CDR3 is TGTGCCAGCAGCTTTGGGGGCCGGAGCGAAAAACTGTTTTTT.

The genes are TRBV11-2 and TRBJ2-7; 7 bases match TRBD2. Germline V gene sequence: CDR1 SGHAT, CDR2 FQNNGV. Unmatched junction bases numbered 7, after V lost 2 bases and J lost 9 bases. This CDR3 is built from 13 residues. The CDR3 loop reads CASSLLAAVGQYF. For the CDR3, the DNA is TGTGCCAGCAGCTTACTAGCGGCGGTAGGGCAGTACTTC.

This clone was detected a few times. J is TRBJ1-1 and V is TRBV19, with 8 bases aligning to TRBD1. The CDR3 runs 14 residues. Trimming at V came to 5 bases and at J to 4 bases, leaving 6 bases not matched to a gene. Germline-derived CDR1 and CDR2 are LNHDA and SQIVND (reference sequence). The CDR3 coding sequence is TGTGCCAGTAGTGCAGGGACAGGTTTCACTGAAGCTTTCTTT. It translates to CASSAGTGFTEAFF. Full variable domain (remainder filled in from reference TRBV19 and TRBJ1-1): DGGITQSPKYLFRKEGQNVTLSCEQNLNHDAMYWYRQDPGQGLRLIYYSQIVNDFQKGDIAEGYSVSREKKESFPLTVTSAQKNPTAFYLCASSAGTGFTEAFFGQGTRLTVV.

There are a few counts of this clone. The J gene is TRBJ1-2, the V gene TRBV7-8, with TRBD1 matching over 7 bases. This CDR3 has 16 amino acids. Per germline, CDR1 SGHVS and CDR2 FQNEAQ. The ends lost 2 bases at V and 0 bases at J; junction bases unmatched: 6. As DNA, the CDR3 is TGTGCCAGCAGCTTACCCGTCGGGACAGCTAACTATGGCTACACCTTC. This translates into CASSLPVGTANYGYTF.

V gene TRBV7-9 combines with J gene TRBJ1-1; D uncertain. V was pared by 3 bases and J by 1 base, with 6 bases between. The CDR3 spans 13 residues. The germline V gene has CDR1 SEHNR and CDR2 FQNEAQ (reference sequence). CDR3 loop: CASSFSGNTEAFF. CDR3 coding DNA: TGTGCCAGCAGCTTTTCCGGGAACACTGAAGCTTTCTTT.

This chain joins TRBV4-1 and TRBJ1-4, with D possibly TRBD1 on 5 matching bases. Germline V CDR1 and CDR2: MGHRA, YSYEKL. The ends were cut back, 0 bases at V and 7 bases at J, with 12 bases in the middle. The CDR3 runs 15 residues. DNA of the CDR3: TGCGCCAGCAGCCAAGATCAGGGTTGGACTGAAAAACTGTTTTTT. It codes for CASSQDQGWTEKLFF.

The rearrangement links TRBV30 to TRBJ1-5; D is unclear. There are 16 residues in the CDR3. Per germline, CDR1 GTSNPN and CDR2 SVGIG (reference sequence). Trimming shortened V by 0 bases and J by 6 bases, and 18 bases separated the two germline ends. The CDR3, as DNA: TGTGCCTGGAGTGTGGGTAACGGGGAGAGCCGTCAGCCCCAGCATTTT. It codes for CAWSVGNGESRQPQHF.

The chain links TRBV7-2 to TRBJ1-2, with D possibly being TRBD1 (6 bases). This CDR3 has 14 residues. The V end was cut by 0 bases, the J end by 2 bases, with 7 bases between. From germline, CDR1 is SGHTA and CDR2 FQGNSA. The CDR3 DNA reads as TGTGCCAGCAGCTTAGCGGACAGCAACTATGGCTACACCTTC. Its translation: CASSLADSNYGYTF.

V usage is TRBV9 and J usage is TRBJ2-7; D gene ambiguous. V lost 0 bases to trimming and J lost 0 bases, with 10 bases between them. Germline V gene sequence: CDR1 SGDLS, CDR2 YYNGEE. The CDR3 is 15 residues long. The CDR3 bases are TGTGCCAGCAGCGTAGACAGCTCAAGCTCCTACGAGCAGTACTTC. Amino acids: CASSVDSSSSYEQYF. Looking up the rest from reference TRBV9 and TRBJ2-7 gives the full variable domain: DSGVTQTPKHLITATGQRVTLRCSPRSGDLSVYWYQQSLDQGLQFLIQYYNGEERAKGNILERFSAQQFPDLHSELNLSSLELGDSALYFCASSVDSSSSYEQYFGPGTRLTVT.

The rearrangement uses TRBV3-1 (or the pseudogene TRBV3-2) and TRBJ1-2; a weak D match, TRBD1 (6 bases). Per the germline V gene, CDR1 is LGHDT and CDR2 is YNNKEL (reference sequence). The CDR3 covers 15 residues. Trimming pared 0 bases from V and 4 bases from J, leaving 12 bases between. CDR3 loop: CASSQDYQGRYGYTF. CDR3 nucleotide sequence: TGTGCCAGCAGCCAAGATTACCAGGGGCGCTATGGCTACACCTTC.

The J gene is TRBJ2-5, the V gene TRBV1; TRBD1, the D gene given by the table, was not confirmed from the DNA. TRBV1 is a pseudogene. This CDR3 spans 16 amino acids. The CDR3 nucleotides are TGCACCAGCAGCCAAGATCCCGACAGGGGGCTGGAGACCCAGTACTTC. Translating gives CTSSQDPDRGLETQYF.